This record covers a single T cell receptor (beta chain). Its cognate antigen has yet to be identified. The input lacks base qualities; no much larger clone sits a single base away. This entry is derived from a study of cytomegalovirus exposure and HLA in healthy donors (dated by TCRdb to the late 2010s). Study-level background: According to an earlier analysis of 550 to 700 of the donors, about 190 million T cells yielded over 100 million unique TCR beta sequences and approximately 300 Gb of sequence data. Using immunosequencing, the study profiled T cell repertoires from fewer than 850 subjects and related those repertoires to cytomegalovirus serostatus. Typing coverage differed by locus: A, B, C, DRB1 and DQB1 were typed in roughly 620-640 donors, DQA1 in roughly 500, DPA1 in roughly 590, and DPB1 in 472. To predict cytomegalovirus infection status, the study brought together high-throughput TCR immunosequencing, statistical association of individual TCRs with disease status, and machine learning. Among 398 genotyped donors of the cohort, an average of approximately 240,000 unique TCR beta nucleotide sequences were sequenced per donor, roughly 20% of them non-productive. Besides the first cohort of under 700 subjects, a separate validation cohort made up of some 110 different subjects was used. Donor age, sex, ethnicity and CMV serostatus were collected together with the repertoire data. Class I and class II HLA loci were covered by the typing at four-digit resolution. To decide whether each TCR beta V gene segment behaved as functional or pseudogenic, an earlier analysis of nearly 600 of the donors relied on high-throughput TCR beta sequencing. Roughly 5 DR-DQ haplotypes were handled as single units for association and clustering, since linkage in the cohort was strong. Rather than using new phenotypic data, the later analysis identified candidate immune exposures from TCR beta sequences and from how often those sequences occurred across donors. An early release that covered roughly 600 HLA-typed donors contained approximately 300 gigabases of sequencing data and tens of millions of unique TCR sequences. The study aimed to test whether signatures of past pathogen exposure could be identified by cataloging public T cell receptors. All discovery cohort repertoires had been generated on a single sequencing platform. A later genetic analysis took genome-wide SNP genotypes for about three fifths of the 666 donors and used that subset as a discovery cohort. To study patterns of TCR occurrence, a later analysis re-analyzed previously published TCR beta repertoires from around 700 donors and added high-resolution HLA genotyping. The genetic ancestry cluster associated with self-reported Caucasian donors included 80% to 90% of the 398 genotyped donors. Study-wide conclusions, independent of this receptor: In vitro tests confirmed that three of the cytomegalovirus-associated TCR beta chains recognize cytomegalovirus antigens. HLA typing was unavailable for some donors at each locus, so association tests used only the typed subset. Compared with equally common non-associated chains, HLA-associated TCR beta chains in a later analysis were more clonally expanded and had lower generation probabilities. The cohort was sequenced for TCR beta chains only, and without alpha or paired-chain data the features that could be detected were limited. In an earlier analysis of around 600 of the donors, most TCR beta V segments were observed in productive rearrangements about 87% or about 30% of the time, broadly matching IMGT annotations. A later analysis found that TCR association rates varied across HLA loci, with DRB1 alleles showing the most associated TCRs and HLA-C alleles the fewest. Sequencing depth was assumed to be roughly uniform across donors in the presence/absence analyses, though that assumption may not hold. Immune exposure information for the cohort was limited to CMV serostatus. When HLA alleles, especially DR and DQ, strongly co-occurred, attributing TCR associations to individual alleles was difficult. In both the original and validation cohorts, the classifier was reported to diagnose cytomegalovirus status with high specificity and sensitivity. In a later genetic analysis, a missense DCLRE1C variant was associated with V-gene and J-gene trimming of TCR beta chains, and the association was replicated in an independent cohort. Compared with the roughly 720-donor mean, donors in an Asian-associated ancestry cluster had fewer N-insertions in productive TCRs, according to a later genetic analysis. A group of highly shared sequence variants was considered likely to be a technical artifact of the sequencing pipeline. In a later analysis, several top co-occurrence clusters were reported to appear linked to parvovirus B19, influenza, CMV and Epstein-Barr virus. Most CMV-associated TCR beta chains appeared to be HLA-restricted in a later analysis, and the HLA associations seemed to be driven largely by CMV exposure. Because counts were too low, about 17 rarely observed V segments, including chromosome 9 orphons, were excluded from the earlier analysis of around 590 of the donors. Linkage disequilibrium might explain the correlated functional status among segregating V segments, but an unknown experimental factor could not be excluded. Across donors, most TCR sequences were observed very rarely, whereas some public TCRs were present in many individuals. At a false discovery rate of 0.05, a later analysis linked about 17,000 TCR beta sequences to specific HLA alleles. A further reported finding was that TCR beta sequences accurately predicted the HLA-A and HLA-B alleles for most subjects in the first cohort. The authors suggested that the approach could potentially be extended to other disease states and immunological phenotypes. Because the 87-base-pair reads could not distinguish some IMGT-functional V segments, including TRBV6-2 and TRBV6-3, those segments were excluded. In the study, 150 to 200 TCR beta chains were listed as associated with cytomegalovirus.

Libraries were prepared through the immunoSEQ multiplex PCR assay. For the multiplex PCR, a mixture combining 60 forward primers for TCR Vbeta segments and 13 reverse primers for TCR Jbeta segments was used. A multiplex PCR assay on genomic DNA amplified the CDR3 region of rearranged TCR beta genes. On the Illumina HiSeq System, the amplified TCR beta libraries were sequenced as 87-base-pair reads. The original pipeline was this. In a later analysis, 70 million to 95 million unique TCR beta chains were counted across the roughly 670 repertoires, and approximately 11 million of these chains were shared by at least two donors. To remove PCR and sequencing errors, raw reads were error-corrected and collapsed into unique sequences using a nearest-neighbor algorithm that merged closely related sequences. To assign V, D and J gene segments, CDR3 sequences were aligned to IMGT reference sequences. For a sequence to be retained, a match of at least six nucleotides to both a V gene segment and a J gene segment was required. A rearrangement counted as productive if the CDR3 had no stop codons and remained in frame with V and J, and every other rearrangement counted as non-productive. CDR3 was defined according to IMGT convention as the region running from the second conserved V-encoded cysteine to the conserved J-encoded phenylalanine. The earlier analysis of some 580 of the donors excluded any sequence lacking an unambiguous match to a single V gene segment. An earlier analysis of several hundred of the donors called V segments functional above 56.7% productive rearrangements and segregating when the between-donor standard deviation exceeded 5%. A statistical classification framework was developed to diagnose cytomegalovirus status using the catalog of TCR beta chain sequences. In a later analysis, TCR nucleotide sequences were compared against IMGT/GENE-DB human TR gene sequences so that V and J genes could be assigned. Using the TCRdist pipeline, a later analysis assigned CDR3 sequences along with most-parsimonious VDJ recombination scenarios. A later analysis defined each TCR beta chain by its CDR3 amino acid sequence plus V-gene family, and excluded reads lacking a unique V-gene family. As a way to deal with suspected cross-contamination and a sequencing artifact, a later analysis dropped hundreds of nucleotide sequences that were highly shared and had low generation probability. In a later analysis, a clonal expansion index was calculated for each public chain from normalized within-repertoire ranks of inferred template counts. In a later analysis, generation probabilities were computed with a VDJ recombination model fitted to out-of-frame rearrangements, and the resulting probabilities were checked against IGoR. In a later analysis, hypergeometric tests were used to score TCR-TCR, TCR-HLA and TCR-CMV co-occurrence, with a repertoire-size bias correction applied to TCR pairs. False discovery rates were estimated in a later analysis by permuting HLA or CMV assignments 20 times. A later analysis grouped co-occurring TCRs with DBSCAN, adding TCRdist sequence similarity when clustering within HLA-allele-positive subsets. Repertoires with fewer than 30,000 or more than 120,000 public chains were left out of co-occurrence clustering, as were five repertoires with anomalous nucleotide sharing. TCRdb took over this immuneACCESS table, retaining in-frame rearrangements with V and J assigned. Such tables are incomplete; in checked studies, under half of the missing clones stem from an unresolved V gene, and the remainder is unexplained. The V and J calls and clone size are taken from that table; D and trimming were inferred from the DNA. Present in this sample are 200,000 to 250,000 clones, around 86% of which were seen just once. The top ten hold less than 3% of the sample.

The cohort was made up of roughly 670 healthy bone marrow donors. At the time of sampling, every cohort member was nominally healthy, though immune exposures that went unrecorded were likely present. The donor was CMV seronegative and was included in the group of several hundred seronegative cohort members. Each donor provided a peripheral blood sample, and peripheral blood mononuclear cells were used for TCR beta sequencing. The Qiagen DNeasy Blood Extraction Kit was used to extract genomic DNA from the blood cell samples. V is reduced by 3 bases and J by 3 bases, leaving a spacing of 11 bases between them. Measured from the cysteine to the phenylalanine, the CDR3 is 14 residues long. The sequence is cut down to CDR3 DNA, 42 bases in frame from base 1. In the germline V gene, CDR1 corresponds to SGHTA and CDR2 to FQGNSA.

The sample was PBMCs. This chain is built from TRBV7-2 and TRBJ2-5; the D gene is perhaps TRBD2, on 5 matching bases. The sequence was collected from a woman between 40 and 50 years old in good health and CMV-seronegative. The nucleotide sequence is TGTGCCAGCAGCTTTAGTGGACTGAAAGAGACCCAGTACTTC. It specifies CASSFSGLKETQYF.